This T cell receptor beta chain appears in the sequencing data of a study of blood T cell repertoires in COVID-19. The overall study: Collection of acute and convalescent COVID-19 samples took place in the United States, Italy and Spain. From T cells, B-cell-depleted T cells, or PBMCs came the material, which was cDNA or gDNA.

Authors' data handling: Researchers report that nucleated cell counts were estimated from reference gene primer amplification. TCRdb's copy holds only in-frame clones and misses some; the assay was immunoSEQ multiplex PCR. D and trimming come from the DNA, and the V and J calls and clone size come from that table. The sample contains about 94,000 clones, around 90% of which appear only once. The TCR was taken from a woman older than 75 with acute or convalescent COVID-19. The sample was peripheral blood.

The CDR3 DNA sequence: TGTGCCTGGAGTGTAAGAGGACAGGGTTGGTCCTATAATTCACCCCTCCACTTT. This translates into CAWSVRGQGWSYNSPLHF. J is TRBJ1-6 and V is TRBV30; 8 positions match TRBD1. V trimming: 0 bases; J trimming: 1 base; junction bases outside the gene matches: 8. The CDR3 is 18 amino acids. Germline V gene lookup returns CDR1 GTSNPN and CDR2 SVGIG (reference sequence).